The source of this TCR beta chain is a study of low-dose radiotherapy and immunotherapy resistance in tumors (dated by TCRdb to between 2021 and 2023). As for the study more broadly: In Cohort 1, 0.5 Gy per fraction was delivered every 2 weeks, and a total PTV dose of 6.5 Gy was prescribed. Nivolumab and ipilimumab were both given intravenously, with nivolumab at a 240 mg flat dose every two weeks and ipilimumab at 1 mg/kg every six weeks. Cyclophosphamide 200 mg/m2 was administered intravenously every two weeks, one day before each radiation and immunotherapy administration. Eight patients were included in the translational analysis: three from the first dose cohort and the first five from the second dose cohort. The trial did not randomize participants into treatment groups. Starting on cycle 1 day 1, patients took 300 mg of aspirin by mouth once daily for four cycles. Cohort 2 received 1 Gy per fraction every two weeks, with a total of 13 Gy over 26 weeks.

These reads were obtained on an Illumina HiSeq 2500. First-strand cDNA was synthesized with Superscript III and a set of TRAV- and TRBV-specific primers, covering both TCRalpha and TCRbeta chains. A roughly 20-cycle PCR with Phusion amplified the TCRs, pairing a constant-region primer with the adapter that was attached to the V primers. Isolated mRNA was amplified with the MessageAmp II aRNA Amplification Kit, using a roughly 15-hour in vitro transcription at 37°C. mRNA for TCR sequencing was isolated with the Dynabeads mRNA DIRECT Purification Kit. A second 25-cycle Phusion PCR added indexed Illumina adapters, and products were purified with AMPure XP beads. Processing in the source paper ran as follows. Using custom Perl scripts, TCR sequences that encoded the same protein were pooled, out-of-frame sequences were dropped, and the abundance of each clonotype was calculated. TCR sequences supported by only a single read were excluded from analysis. Among the metrics used to describe the repertoires were Shannon entropy, Gini index, clonality, richness, and the frequency of TCRs shared between repertoires. TCRdb redid the processing of the public reads, applying fastp at Q25 and MiXCR, and retained in-frame beta chains. Records with the same CDR3 protein are collapsed into one entry carrying the most frequent genes and DNA. The V and J calls and clone size come from TCRdb's table, not from the authors' own analysis. Recorded for this sample are 65,000 to 85,000 distinct CDR3 sequences; 15% to 20% of them occurred a single time. Jointly, the top ten make up approximately 1.5% of the sample.

Relative to germline, V is 0 bases shorter and J is 4 bases shorter, with 10 bases between their ends. The CDR3, from cysteine to phenylalanine, totals 15 residues. Left in the record is the CDR3 DNA by itself, 45 bases read in frame from the first base. CDR1 LGHNA and CDR2 YSLEER are derived from the germline V gene. This specimen's time point label, interpreted: after trial treatment. Per the publication, the treatment or condition label means: LDRT plus nivolumab, ipilimumab, low-dose cyclophosphamide and aspirin (RACIN trial). The donors took part in RACIN, a single-arm, phase I, dose-escalation trial that combined nivolumab, ipilimumab, aspirin, low-dose cyclophosphamide and low-dose radiotherapy. To be eligible, a patient needed to have an advanced solid tumor that was TIL-negative. This clonotype was counted ten times or more. The target of this receptor is not known. One base away there is no much larger clone; base qualities are not given.

Source: PBMCs, taken after low-dose radiotherapy plus immunotherapy. The receptor comes from a male donor with prostate cancer. The rearranged segments are TRBV4-3 and TRBJ1-5, with the identity of the D gene unclear. This receptor carries the CDR3 CASSQDTSENQPQHF. The DNA sequence follows: TGCGCCAGCAGCCAAGATACCTCAGAGAATCAGCCCCAGCATTTT.